The next 3 T cell receptor beta chains were all read from a single sample in a study of blood T cell repertoires in COVID-19. Here immunoSEQ multiplex PCR was the method, and the copy in TCRdb shows in-frame clones only, minus some. The sample carries 200,000 to 300,000 clones, about 82% recorded once. Specimen: peripheral blood. These receptors all come from an elderly woman with COVID-19, enrolled during active disease.

The rearrangement uses TRBV11-2 and TRBJ2-1; 11 nucleotides line up with TRBD2. The CDR3 extends over 17 amino acids. Germline V gene sequence: CDR1 SGHAT, CDR2 FQNNGV. The V segment lost 8 bases and the J segment 6 bases; nucleotides outside the gene matches: 15. CDR3: CASRPSTLAGGTNEQFF. The CDR3 nucleotides read TGTGCCAGCCGTCCCAGTACTCTAGCGGGGGGAACCAATGAGCAGTTCTTC. Combining the CDR3 with reference TRBV11-2 and TRBJ2-1 gives the whole variable domain EAGVAQSPRYKIIEKRQSVAFWCNPISGHATLYWYQQILGQGPKLLIQFQNNGVVDDSQLPKDRFSAERLKGVDSTLKIQPAKLEDSAVYLCASRPSTLAGGTNEQFFGPGTRLTVL.

This clone came up a few times. V is TRBV27 and J is TRBJ1-3, with 9 bases identical to TRBD1. Per the germline V gene, CDR1 is MNHEY and CDR2 is SMNVEV (reference sequence). After removal of 6 bases from V and 4 bases from J, the junction contained 4 bases not matched to a gene. CDR3 size: 14 residues. The CDR3 spells CASRTGGLGNTIYF. CDR3 DNA sequence: TGTGCCAGCAGAACAGGGGGCCTAGGAAACACCATATATTTT.

This chain's CDR3 is CASSPAGGENEQFF. In DNA form, the CDR3 reads TGTGCCAGCAGCCCAGCGGGGGGGGAGAATGAGCAGTTCTTC. J is TRBJ2-1 and V is TRBV3-1 (or the pseudogene TRBV3-2), with 10 bases aligning to TRBD2. The germline V gene encodes CDR1 LGHDT and CDR2 YNNKEL (reference sequence). The CDR3 is 14 residues long. J lost 7 bases, V lost 4 bases, and 4 bases had no gene match.